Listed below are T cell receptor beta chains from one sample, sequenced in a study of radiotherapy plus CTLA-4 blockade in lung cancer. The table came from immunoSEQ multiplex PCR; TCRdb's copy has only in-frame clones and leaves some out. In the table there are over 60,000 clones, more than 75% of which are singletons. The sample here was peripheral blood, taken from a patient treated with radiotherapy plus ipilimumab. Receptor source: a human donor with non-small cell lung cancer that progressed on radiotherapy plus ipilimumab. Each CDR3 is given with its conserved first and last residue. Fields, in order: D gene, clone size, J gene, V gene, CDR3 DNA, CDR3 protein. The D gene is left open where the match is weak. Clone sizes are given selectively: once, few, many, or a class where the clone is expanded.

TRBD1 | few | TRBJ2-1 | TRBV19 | TGTGCCAGCAATATCAGGGGGAATGAGCAGTTCTTC | CASNIRGNEQFF
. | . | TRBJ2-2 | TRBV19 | TGTGCCAGTAGTATCATCGGCACCGGGGAGCTGTTTTTT | CASSIIGTGELFF
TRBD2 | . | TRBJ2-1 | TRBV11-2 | TGTGCCAGCAGCTTAGATCTTGGGAGCGGGAGGCTCTCCGTCAATGAGCAGTTCTTC | CASSLDLGSGRLSVNEQFF
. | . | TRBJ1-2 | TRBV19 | TGTGCCAGTACCCCCCCGGGCAACTACTATGGCTACACCTTC | CASTPPGNYYGYTF
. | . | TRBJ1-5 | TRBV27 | TGTGCCAGCAGTTACGGGAGGGACCAGCCCCAGCATTTT | CASSYGRDQPQHF
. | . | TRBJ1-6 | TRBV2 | TGTGCCAGCGGAGATTCAGGGTCCTATAATTCACCCCTCCACTTT | CASGDSGSYNSPLHF
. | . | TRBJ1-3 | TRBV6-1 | TGTGCCAGCAGTGAACCCTCTGGAAACACCATATATTTT | CASSEPSGNTIYF
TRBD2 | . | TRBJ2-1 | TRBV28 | TGTGCCAGCATGGCTAGCGGGTACAATGAGCAGTTCTTC | CASMASGYNEQFF
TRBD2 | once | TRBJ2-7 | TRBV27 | TGTGCCAGCCAAATCGGACTAGCGGGAGTCTACGAGCAGTACTTC | CASQIGLAGVYEQYF
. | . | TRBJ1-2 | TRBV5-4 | TGTGCCAGCGGCTCACGGACGGATGGCTACACCTTC | CASGSRTDGYTF
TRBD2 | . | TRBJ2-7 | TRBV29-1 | TGCAGCGTCGCGGGACTAGCGGGAGTTGAGCAGTACTTC | CSVAGLAGVEQYF
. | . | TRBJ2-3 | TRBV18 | TGTGCCAGCTCACCCGGAGGGGGCGGAGATACGCAGTATTTT | CASSPGGGGDTQYF
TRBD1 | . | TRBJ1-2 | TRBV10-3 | TGTGCCACCAGTGAGTCTCCGGGACAGGGAATCCCCTTC | CATSESPGQGIPF